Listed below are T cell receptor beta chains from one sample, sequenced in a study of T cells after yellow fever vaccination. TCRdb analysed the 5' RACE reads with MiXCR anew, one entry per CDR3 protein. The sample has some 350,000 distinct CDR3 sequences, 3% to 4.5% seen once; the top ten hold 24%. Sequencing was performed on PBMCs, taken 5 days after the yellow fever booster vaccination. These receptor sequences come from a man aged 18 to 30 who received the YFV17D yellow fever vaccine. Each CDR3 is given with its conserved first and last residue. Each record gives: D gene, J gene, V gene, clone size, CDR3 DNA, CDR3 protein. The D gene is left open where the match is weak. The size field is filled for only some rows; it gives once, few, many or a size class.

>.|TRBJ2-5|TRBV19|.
TGTGCCAGTAGTATAGTGGGTACAGATCAAGAGACCCAGTACTTC
CASSIVGTDQETQYF
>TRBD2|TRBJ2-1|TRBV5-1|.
TGCGCCAGCAGCCTGGGGTCGGGGGGGCGTAGCTCCTACAATGAGCAGTTCTTC
CASSLGSGGRSSYNEQFF
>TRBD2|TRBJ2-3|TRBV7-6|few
TGTGCCAGCAGCTCCGAGCGGCTAGCGGGGCCGGGGCGTACAGATACGCAGTATTTT
CASSSERLAGPGRTDTQYF
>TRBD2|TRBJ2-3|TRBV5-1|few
TGCGCCAGCAGCTCATCGCTGCGGGAGACAGATACGCAGTATTTT
CASSSSLRETDTQYF
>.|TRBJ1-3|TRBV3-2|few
TGTGCCACCGACTGTTTTGGGGAGGACCCCTCTGGAAACACCATATATTTT
CATDCFGEDPSGNTIYF
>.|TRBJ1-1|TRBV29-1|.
TGCAGCGGGAGGGAGGGCATGAACACTGAAGCTTTCTTT
CSGREGMNTEAFF
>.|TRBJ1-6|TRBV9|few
TGTGCCAGCAGCGTAGGAGGGGGAACCTATAATTCACCCCTCCACTTT
CASSVGGGTYNSPLHF
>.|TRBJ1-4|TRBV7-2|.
TGTGCCAGCAGCATTAGCCGGGACCCTGGGGCCTCTGGTGAAAAACTGTTTTTT
CASSISRDPGASGEKLFF
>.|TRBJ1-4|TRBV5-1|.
TGCGCCAGCAGCTCAAGTCCTAGTAGTGAAAAACTGTTTTTT
CASSSSPSSEKLFF
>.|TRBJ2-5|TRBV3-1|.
TGTGCCAGCAGCCAAGACCAGACCGAGACCCAGTACTTC
CASSQDQTETQYF
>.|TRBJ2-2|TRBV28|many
TGTGCCAGCAGTTTCGAGGGAACCGGGGAGCTGTTTTTT
CASSFEGTGELFF
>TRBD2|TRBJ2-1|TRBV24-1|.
TGTGCCACCGGGGAGGGGCATGAGCAGTTCTTC
CATGEGHEQFF
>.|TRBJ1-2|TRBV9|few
TGTGCCAGCAGCCCCTCCGCGGAGGCTCCAGGGGACTATGGCTACACCTTC
CASSPSAEAPGDYGYTF
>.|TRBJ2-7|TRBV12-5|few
TGTGCTAGTGCCTTTCTGCTAGGGGAAGTCCCGACCTCCTACGAGCAGTACTTC
CASAFLLGEVPTSYEQYF
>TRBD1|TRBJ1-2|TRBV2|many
TGTGCCAGCATTCCGGGACAGGCCCTTGGCTACACCTTC
CASIPGQALGYTF
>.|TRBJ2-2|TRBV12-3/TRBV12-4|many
TGTGCCAGCAGTTTACAGGGTACGAACACCGGGGAGCTGTTTTTT
CASSLQGTNTGELFF
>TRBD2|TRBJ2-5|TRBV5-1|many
TGCGCCAGCAGCTTGGGACTAGCGGGGAGGGAGACCCAGTACTTC
CASSLGLAGRETQYF
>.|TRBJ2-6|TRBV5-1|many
TGCGCCAGCAGCTTGACAGGGAGTGGCAACGTCCTGACTTTC
CASSLTGSGNVLTF
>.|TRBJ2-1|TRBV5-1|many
TGCGCCAGCAGCCCCCAGGGGTACGCCTACAATGAGCAGTTCTTC
CASSPQGYAYNEQFF
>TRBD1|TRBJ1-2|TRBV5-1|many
TGCGCCAGCAGCCTTGGGACAGGGACGAGGGGCTACACCTTC
CASSLGTGTRGYTF
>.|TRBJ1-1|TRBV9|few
TGTGCCAGCAGCCTCCGACAGGACGGGATGAACACTGAAGCTTTCTTT
CASSLRQDGMNTEAFF
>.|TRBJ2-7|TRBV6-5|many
TGTGCCAGCAGTTCGTCTTCCGGGACCGACGAGCAGTACTTC
CASSSSSGTDEQYF
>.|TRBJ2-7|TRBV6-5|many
TGTGCCAGCACATATTTATGGGGGGACATCTCCTACGAGCAGTACTTC
CASTYLWGDISYEQYF
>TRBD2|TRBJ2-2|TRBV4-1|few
TGCGCCAGCAGCCAAGGGGGGACTAGCGGTGACACCGGGGAGCTGTTTTTT
CASSQGGTSGDTGELFF
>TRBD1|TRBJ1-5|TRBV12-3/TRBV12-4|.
TGTGCCAGCAGTAACTCTCCACCAAACAGGGGGAATCAGCCCCAGCATTTT
CASSNSPPNRGNQPQHF
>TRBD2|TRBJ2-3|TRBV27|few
TGTGCCAGCAGTTTATCGAGGGCGGGGGGATCTACGCAGTATTTT
CASSLSRAGGSTQYF
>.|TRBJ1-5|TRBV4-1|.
TGCGCCAGCAGCCAAGCCGGACGGAATAGCAATCAGCCCCAGCATTTT
CASSQAGRNSNQPQHF
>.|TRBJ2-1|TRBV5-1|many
TGCGCCAGCAGCTTGGGCCAAGCAGGGGATGAGCAGTTCTTC
CASSLGQAGDEQFF
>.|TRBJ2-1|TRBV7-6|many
TGTGCCAGCAGCGTACTAGGTAGTATCAAGGGGAATGAGCAGTTCTTC
CASSVLGSIKGNEQFF
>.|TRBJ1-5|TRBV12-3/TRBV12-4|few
TGTGCCAGCAGTCCCATAGGGCCAGGTCAGCCCCAGCATTTT
CASSPIGPGQPQHF
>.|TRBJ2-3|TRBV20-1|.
TGCAGTGCTAGAGAGGGGACGCGAACAGATACGCAGTATTTT
CSAREGTRTDTQYF
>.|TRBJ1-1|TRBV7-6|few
TGTGCCAGCAGCTTAACGATTGCCGGGGCAATGAACACTGAAGCTTTCTTT
CASSLTIAGAMNTEAFF
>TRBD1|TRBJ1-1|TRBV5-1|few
TGCGCCAGCAGCTTGGGGACAGGTGGAGACACTGAAGCTTTCTTT
CASSLGTGGDTEAFF
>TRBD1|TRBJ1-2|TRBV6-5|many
TGTGCCAGCAGTTCCGGGACAGCTTCTAACTATGGCTACACCTTC
CASSSGTASNYGYTF
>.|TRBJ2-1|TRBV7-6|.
TGTGCCAGCAGCTTCGGACAAGGTGGGGATTCGTGGCAGTTCTTC
CASSFGQGGDSWQFF
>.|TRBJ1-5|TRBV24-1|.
TGTGCCACCATCTTATCGGACAACAATCAGCCCCAGCATTTT
CATILSDNNQPQHF
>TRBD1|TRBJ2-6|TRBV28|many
TGTGCCAGCAGTAACAGGGGGCTTTATGGGGCCAACGTCCTGACTTTC
CASSNRGLYGANVLTF
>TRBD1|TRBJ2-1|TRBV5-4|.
TGTGCCAGCAGCTTGGGGCAGGGGGCACGGGAGCAGTTCTTC
CASSLGQGAREQFF
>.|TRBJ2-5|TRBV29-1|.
TGCAGCGTTGAAGACATGGCAGGGCAAGAGACCCAGTACTTC
CSVEDMAGQETQYF
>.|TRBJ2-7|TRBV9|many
TGTGCCAGCAGCGCTCAGACCGTCTCCGAGCAGTACTTC
CASSAQTVSEQYF
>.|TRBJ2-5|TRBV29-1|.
TGCAGCGTTGAAGCAAGGGCTAGACGAGAGACCCAGTACTTC
CSVEARARRETQYF
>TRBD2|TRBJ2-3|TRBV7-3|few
TGTGCCAGCAGCGGGGGACTAGCGGGACCCAGGGGGGGAGATACGCAGTATTTT
CASSGGLAGPRGGDTQYF
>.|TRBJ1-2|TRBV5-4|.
TGTGCCAGCAGTAAAGTGGAAGCGGTCTTCACCTTC
CASSKVEAVFTF
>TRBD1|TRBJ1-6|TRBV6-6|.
TGTGCCAGCGGAAGACAGGGGGCGGATTCACCCCTCCACTTT
CASGRQGADSPLHF
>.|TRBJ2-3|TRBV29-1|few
TGCAGCGTTGATACGATCGAGGGGGGCACAGATACGCAGTATTTT
CSVDTIEGGTDTQYF
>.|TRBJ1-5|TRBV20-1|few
TGCAGTGCTCATAGCGGTGGACTGAATCAGCCCCAGCATTTT
CSAHSGGLNQPQHF
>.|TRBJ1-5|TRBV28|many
TGTGCCAGCAGCGAGAGACACATCAATCAGCCCCAGCATTTT
CASSERHINQPQHF
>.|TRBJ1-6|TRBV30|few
TGTGCCTGGAGTGTACGGGAGGTTTCACCCCTCCACTTT
CAWSVREVSPLHF
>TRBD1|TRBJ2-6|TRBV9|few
TGTGCCAGCAGCGTAGCGTCGACAGGGGTAGCTGGGGCCAACGTCCTGACTTTC
CASSVASTGVAGANVLTF
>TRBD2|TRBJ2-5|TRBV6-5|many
TGTGCCAGCAGTTCCCCCCGGGAGGGCGAGACCCAGTACTTC
CASSSPREGETQYF
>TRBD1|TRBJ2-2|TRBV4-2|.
TGTGCCAGCAGCCAGGACAGGGAAAGCCTGAACACCGGGGAGCTGTTTTTT
CASSQDRESLNTGELFF
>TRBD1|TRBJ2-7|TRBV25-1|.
TGTGCCAGCAGTGAATTGGGACAGGGCCCCTGGGAGCAGTACTTC
CASSELGQGPWEQYF
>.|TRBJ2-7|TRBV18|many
TGTGCCAGCTCACTATCCTCGGCAGCACCCTACGAGCAGTACTTC
CASSLSSAAPYEQYF
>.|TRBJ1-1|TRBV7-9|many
TGTGCCAGCAGCTTAGTGGAGAACACTGAAGCTTTCTTT
CASSLVENTEAFF
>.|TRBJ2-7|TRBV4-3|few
TGCGCCAGCAGTCCGAGACACGGGGGAGAGCAGTACTTC
CASSPRHGGEQYF
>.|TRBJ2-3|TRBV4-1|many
TGCGCCAGCAGCCAACGCGGGGGCCCTACGATTGATACGCAGTATTTT
CASSQRGGPTIDTQYF
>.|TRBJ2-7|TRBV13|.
TGTGCCAGCAGCTCGGCGGTGGGGGGATCCTACGAGCAGTACTTC
CASSSAVGGSYEQYF
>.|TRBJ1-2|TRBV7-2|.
TGTGCCAGCAGCGTACGATATGGCTACACCTTC
CASSVRYGYTF
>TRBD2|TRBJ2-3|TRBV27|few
TGTGCCAGCGATTGGACTAGCGGCACAGATACGCAGTATTTT
CASDWTSGTDTQYF
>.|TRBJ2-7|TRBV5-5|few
TGTGCCAGCAGCTCGATGCAGGAATTTTCGTACTTC
CASSSMQEFSYF